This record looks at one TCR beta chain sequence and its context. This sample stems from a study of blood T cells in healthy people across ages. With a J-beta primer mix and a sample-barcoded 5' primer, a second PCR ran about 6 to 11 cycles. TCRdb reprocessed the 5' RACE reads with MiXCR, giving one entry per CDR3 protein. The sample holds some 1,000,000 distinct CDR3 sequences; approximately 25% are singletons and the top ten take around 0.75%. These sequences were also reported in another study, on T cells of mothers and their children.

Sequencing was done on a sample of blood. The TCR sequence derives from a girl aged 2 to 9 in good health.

The CDR3, as DNA: TGTGCCAGCAGCCAAGGGTCGTCTGGCAGGGGTAGGTACGAGCAGTACTTC. It translates to CASSQGSSGRGRYEQYF. The chain carries TRBV4-2 and TRBJ2-7; a possible D gene is TRBD1 (6 bases). Germline V lookup: CDR1 LGHNA, CDR2 YNFKEQ. CDR3 length: 17 amino acids. V was trimmed by 1 base and J by 4 bases, leaving 20 bases between them.